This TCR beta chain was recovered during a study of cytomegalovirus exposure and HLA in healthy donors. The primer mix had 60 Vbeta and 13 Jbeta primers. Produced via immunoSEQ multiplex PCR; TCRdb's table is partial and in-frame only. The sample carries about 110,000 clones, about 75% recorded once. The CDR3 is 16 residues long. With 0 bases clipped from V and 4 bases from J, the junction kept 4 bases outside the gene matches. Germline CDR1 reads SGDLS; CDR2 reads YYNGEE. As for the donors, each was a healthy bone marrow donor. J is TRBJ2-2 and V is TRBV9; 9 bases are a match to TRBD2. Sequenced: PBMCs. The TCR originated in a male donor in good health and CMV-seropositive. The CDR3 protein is CASSVASGIITGELFF. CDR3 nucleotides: TGTGCCAGCAGCGTAGCTAGCGGGATTATCACCGGGGAGCTGTTTTTT.